This TCR beta chain was sequenced for a study of beta chain features in type 1 diabetes (dated by TCRdb to the late 2010s). Looking at the study overall: No differences in mean age, gender distribution, total cell number or subset yield were found between patients and healthy donors. In the study, recently diagnosed type 1 diabetes patients and matched healthy donors were compared on the TCRB repertoires of their sorted circulating CD4+ T cell subsets. Regulatory and stem cell-like memory subsets were obtained from only 8 patients and roughly eight healthy donors, while naive and central memory subsets were obtained from all 30 or so donors. A total of roughly 100,000,000 sorted cells were examined across all samples, and the number of cells per subset was strongly correlated with RNA yield.

By sample share, this clone is medium-sized (0.01 to 0.1%). Its antigen is not yet known. No base-level quality is on record; no much larger clone is a single base apart. On the study overall, not on this receptor specifically: Patients with type 1 diabetes made fewer insertions and deleted more nucleotides at VDJ recombination sites, implying thymic rearrangement abnormalities. Naive, central memory and regulatory TCRB repertoires appeared more similar among patients than among healthy donors. A moderate but significant shortening of TCRB CDR3 length was observed in type 1 diabetes patients in all four CD4+ subsets. Only small numbers of individuals were included in the HLA sub-analyses, which left unresolved whether HLA type had any influence on TCRB rearrangement. Because cDNA was sequenced instead of genomic DNA, activated cells with high expression could be over-represented, although the groups did not differ in activation or CD3 levels. Shorter templates might have been favored by PCR, but patient and control samples were amplified and corrected together, so both groups would have been affected equally by any skew.

From each donor, a single peripheral blood sample of 90 to 150 mL on average was drawn into heparinised tubes. A BD FACSAria II and a panel including CD45RO, CCR7, CD25, CD127, CD95 and CD27 were used to sort naive, central memory, regulatory and stem cell-like memory CD4+ T cells. A purity above 95% was achieved for all sorted populations. PBMCs were separated immediately by Lymphoprep density gradient centrifugation and were stained directly, without being cultured. So that batch effects would be minimized, each experiment stained and sorted samples in pairs, pairing one healthy donor with one patient. All of the isolated RNA was reverse transcribed with the High Capacity cDNA Reverse Transcription Kit, so expressed TCRB transcripts were sequenced. Deep immunoSEQ sequencing was performed on naive, central memory and regulatory T cell samples, with an average of approximately 3.9 million total reads per sample. Sorted cells were lysed in RLT buffer, and RNA was extracted using DNase-treated RNeasy Micro or Mini kits according to cell number. To prevent cross-contamination, each cell subset was processed individually, whereas patient and healthy donor samples were processed jointly. TCRB sequences were amplified from cDNA with the immunoSEQ multiplex PCR, producing 87-bp fragments spanning the CDR3 region. Sequencing of the amplicons was done on the Illumina HiSeq platform. Per the authors' processing: Synthetic template baselines were used to correct PCR bias computationally, reads within Hamming distance 2 were collapsed together, and singletons that could not be merged were discarded. Reads were aligned to IMGT to assign V, D and J genes, CDR3 length, and insertions or deletions at six rearrangement sites. Clonotype counts were normalized to sorted cell number within each subset before computing true diversity and Gini coefficients with the tcR R package. Repertoire sharing was quantified using the overlap coefficient calculated on TCRB nucleotide sequences. The clones in this table, taken by TCRdb from immuneACCESS, are in-frame only. Not every clone is retained; where verified, under half of the shortfall comes from an unresolved V gene, and the cause of the rest is unknown. The V and J calls and clone size are taken from that table; D and trimming were inferred from the DNA. A total of around 40,000 clones appear in this sample, about half of them only once. The ten largest clones take up around 2.1% of the sample.

The TCR was taken from a woman aged 18-30 years in good health. The sample taken for sequencing was Tregs from blood. The cell subset or site label here, explained by the study, means: regulatory CD4+ T cells.

The nucleotide sequence is TGTGCCAGCAGGGGACAGTTCCAAGAGACCCAGTACTTC. Translation gives CASRGQFQETQYF. The chain joins TRBV6-5 to TRBJ2-5, with 7 bases matching TRBD1. The CDR3, cysteine through phenylalanine, is 13 amino acids long. The DNA shown is the 39-base CDR3, in frame from base 1. Taken from the germline V gene, the CDR1 and CDR2 loops are MNHEY and SVGAGI. Clipping removes 6 bases from V and 1 base from J, with 2 as the unmatched junction base count.